This TCR beta chain originates from a study of blood T cell repertoires in COVID-19. The method was immunoSEQ multiplex PCR; TCRdb's version includes in-frame clones alone and lacks a portion of them. The sample yields about 250,000 clones, roughly 88% seen once. The CDR3 covers 15 residues. CDR1 is MGHRA and CDR2 is YSYEKL in the germline V gene. Trimming stripped 0 bases from V and 0 bases from J, with 8 bases between. This receptor was identified in an elderly man with acute or convalescent COVID-19. The specimen sequenced was peripheral blood. The chain joins TRBV4-1 to TRBJ1-2; no clear D. CDR3: CASSQEVTANYGYTF. The CDR3 nucleotides read TGCGCCAGCAGCCAAGAGGTTACGGCTAACTATGGCTACACCTTC.